Listed here is a single TCR beta chain. This entry is derived from a study of blood T cell repertoires in COVID-19. Measured with immunoSEQ multiplex PCR; TCRdb has only the in-frame clones, and not every one. This table has 150,000 to 200,000 clones, 88% appearing once. This CDR3 spans 15 amino acids. CDR1 is SGHRS and CDR2 is YFSETQ in the germline V gene. V dropped 4 bases and J dropped 5; count of bases not matched to a gene: 7. Specimen: PBMCs or T cells enriched from blood (not recorded which). This chain connects TRBV5-1 to TRBJ2-7; 12 bases align to TRBD1. The receptor was derived from a woman aged 50 to 60 who had recovered from COVID-19. The CDR3 DNA reads TGCGCCAGCAGCCTAGCCGGGACAGGGGGCCACGAGCAGTACTTC. Translating it yields CASSLAGTGGHEQYF. The full variable domain, rest sourced from reference TRBV5-1 and TRBJ2-7, is KAGVTQTPRYLIKTRGQQVTLSCSPISGHRSVSWYQQTPGQGLQFLFEYFSETQRNKGNFPGRFSGRQFSNSRSEMNVSTLELGDSALYLCASSLAGTGGHEQYFGPGTRLTVT.